This passage covers 19 T cell receptor beta chains from one sample sequenced in a study of T-cell memory formation after mild COVID-19. TCRdb re-derived calls from the 5' RACE reads in MiXCR, one entry per CDR3 protein. Of fewer than 350,000 distinct CDR3 sequences listed, roughly 8.2% are singletons. Material for sequencing was PBMCs or a T cell subset sorted from them (not recorded which). The receptor set was obtained from a man aged 18 to 30 who had mild COVID-19 (a few samples of this study predate the infection). Cell type and time point are not known.

This clonotype was counted a few times. V is TRBV15 and J is TRBJ1-4; 9 nucleotides match TRBD1. CDR1 is LNHNV, CDR2 YYDKDF, per germline (reference sequence). Trimming removed 5 bases from V and 3 bases from J; junction bases left unmatched: 4. This CDR3 contains 15 residues. This chain's CDR3 is CATSGDRASNEKLFF. The DNA of the CDR3 is TGTGCCACCAGCGGGGACAGGGCCTCTAATGAAAAACTGTTTTTT.

The chain is built from TRBV20-1 and TRBJ2-6; D is unresolved. Trimming stripped 7 bases from V and 0 bases from J, with 10 bases between. In germline, CDR1 is DFQATT, CDR2 SNEGSKA (reference sequence). The length of the CDR3 is 14 residues. The DNA for the CDR3 is TGCAGTGTTCCCTGGGGCTCTGGGGCCAACGTCCTGACTTTC. Protein product: CSVPWGSGANVLTF.

The genes are TRBV5-4 and TRBJ2-5; 12 nucleotides align to TRBD2. The CDR3 extends over 17 amino acids. The germline CDR1 and CDR2 sequences are SGHNT and YYREEE (reference sequence). Trimming removed 3 bases from V and 7 bases from J; junction bases left unmatched: 13. The chain's CDR3 is CASSSPPLLAGGGTQYF. The CDR3 DNA is TGTGCCAGCAGCTCCCCGCCATTACTAGCGGGGGGAGGGACCCAGTACTTC. The full variable domain, in which reference TRBV5-4 and TRBJ2-5 provide the parts outside the CDR3, is ETGVTQSPTHLIKTRGQQVTLRCSSQSGHNTVSWYQQALGQGPQFIFQYYREEENGRGNFPPRFSGLQFPNYSSELNVNALELDDSALYLCASSSPPLLAGGGTQYFGPGTRLLVL.

This chain uses TRBV6-2 or TRBV6-3 with TRBJ1-5; a weak D match, TRBD1 (5 bases). V was pared by 6 bases and J by 2 bases, with 11 bases between. Per the germline V gene, CDR1 is MNHEY and CDR2 is SVGEGT. The CDR3 spans 14 residues. The CDR3 nucleotides read TGTGCCAGCAGCTTCGACAGAGGCAATCAGCCCCAGCATTTT. This gives the protein CASSFDRGNQPQHF.

This chain connects TRBV15 to TRBJ2-1; unclear D gene. Germline V gene lookup returns CDR1 LNHNV and CDR2 YYDKDF (reference sequence). V shed 5 bases and J shed 7 bases, with 6 bases lying between them. The length of the CDR3 is 11 residues. Written as DNA, the CDR3 is TGTGCCACCAGCGTGGGGAATGAGCAGTTCTTC. Protein product: CATSVGNEQFF.

This clonotype was detected a few times. The V gene is TRBV6-5, the J gene TRBJ1-2; D is unresolved. V was clipped by 4 bases and J by 8 bases, with 11 bases between them. This CDR3 has 12 amino acids. The V gene's germline CDR1 is MNHEY and CDR2 SVGAGI. The DNA for the CDR3 is TGTGCCAGCAGTTCCCAAACGTTGGGCTACACCTTC. Amino acid sequence: CASSSQTLGYTF.

A few counts support this clonotype. V usage is TRBV3-1 and J usage is TRBJ1-2; D is ambiguous. The V gene lost 3 bases and the J gene lost 4 bases, with 9 bases spanning the gap. Germline loops: CDR1 LGHDT, CDR2 YNNKEL (reference sequence). The CDR3 is 13 amino acids. This CDR3 reads CASSQPDAYGYTF. CDR3 bases: TGTGCCAGCAGCCAGCCGGACGCCTATGGCTACACCTTC.

This clonotype was recorded many times. V is TRBV4-1 and J is TRBJ2-1, with 7 bases fitting TRBD1. Per the germline V gene, CDR1 is MGHRA and CDR2 is YSYEKL. The V and J ends lost 4 bases and 8 bases, in that order; junction bases with no gene match: 11. The CDR3 totals 15 residues. CDR3 region: CASSRSGKGAYEQFF. The CDR3 bases are TGCGCCAGCAGCCGGAGCGGAAAGGGGGCATATGAGCAGTTCTTC.

This clonotype has more than one count but fewer than ten. The chain joins TRBV6-2 or TRBV6-3 to TRBJ2-1, with 9 bases identical to TRBD2. Germline V gene data show CDR1 as MNHEY and CDR2 as SVGEGT. CDR3 length equals 17 residues. Losses at the gene ends were 8 bases for V and 3 bases for J; bases not matched to a gene: 14. The CDR3 DNA is TGTGCCAGCGGAAAGCGAGCGGGGGGAATACTCTACAATGAGCAGTTCTTC. The encoded protein is CASGKRAGGILYNEQFF.

This clonotype was observed many times. CDR3 in amino acids: CASSRRYTEAFF. The DNA of the CDR3 is TGTGCCAGCAGTCGCCGGTACACTGAAGCTTTCTTT. V and J are TRBV2 and TRBJ1-1; D not certain. The CDR3 loop spans 12 amino acids. The V and J ends lost 5 bases and 3 bases respectively, with 7 bases between them. CDR1 SNHLY and CDR2 FYNNEI come from the germline V gene.

This clonotype has a handful of counts. CDR3 protein: CASSPGQGFSPLHF. The DNA of the CDR3 is TGTGCCAGCTCACCGGGACAGGGTTTCTCACCCCTCCACTTT. The chain recombines TRBV18 with TRBJ1-6; 9 nucleotides agree with TRBD1. The CDR3 totals 14 residues. Trimming took 3 bases from V and 10 from J; bases not matched to a gene: 4. The germline CDR1 and CDR2 sequences are KGHSH and LQKENI.

The rearrangement uses TRBV5-1 and TRBJ2-3; TRBD2 agrees at 10 bases. J gave up 6 bases and V 2 bases, and 3 bases lay outside the gene matches. Germline values: CDR1 SGHRS, CDR2 YFSETQ. This CDR3 is 14 amino acids long. Here the CDR3 reads CASSFPTSGDTQYF. CDR3 DNA sequence: TGCGCCAGCAGCTTCCCGACTAGCGGGGATACGCAGTATTTT.

Concerning this clonotype: Mismatch with germline at one junction end may stem from a read error. The CDR3 DNA sequence: TGTGCCAGCAGCCAAGAAGGGGCAGGGAGGAATTCACCCATCCACTTT. Translation: CASSQEGAGRNSPIHF. This sequence joins TRBV4-2 and TRBJ1-6; TRBD1 might be the D (5 bases). CDR1 LGHNA and CDR2 YNFKEQ come from the germline V gene. The CDR3 has 16 residues.

This clonotype was detected a few times. This chain joins TRBV3-1 and TRBJ2-1; D not certain. Trimming removed 1 base from V and 4 bases from J, with 14 bases in between. This CDR3 has 16 residues. Germline lookup yields CDR1 LGHDT and CDR2 YNNKEL (reference sequence). As DNA, the CDR3 is TGTGCCAGCAGCCAAGGGTCCATTCCCTCGTACAATGAGCAGTTCTTC. This sequence encodes CASSQGSIPSYNEQFF.

This clonotype has ten or more counts. The chain links TRBV7-8 to TRBJ1-6; D ambiguous. The CDR3 is made up of 14 amino acids. Germline loops: CDR1 SGHVS, CDR2 FQNEAQ. Trimming cost V 0 bases and J 9 bases, with 9 bases left between them. The CDR3 loop reads CASSLALGGSPLHF. The CDR3 coding sequence is TGTGCCAGCAGCTTAGCGCTTGGTGGTTCACCCCTCCACTTT.

The chain recombines TRBV6-5 with TRBJ1-4, with D maybe TRBD1 (6 bases). Germline V CDR1 and CDR2: MNHEY, SVGAGI. Trimming removed 5 bases at V and 3 bases at J, with 13 bases between. This CDR3 comprises 15 residues. The CDR3 here is CASSAGWGPNEKLFF. The CDR3 coding sequence is TGTGCCAGCAGTGCCGGGTGGGGGCCTAATGAAAAACTGTTTTTT.

The V gene is TRBV28, the J gene TRBJ2-3; D remains unclear. CDR3 length: 11 residues. Germline V lookup: CDR1 MDHEN, CDR2 SYDVKM. Trimming pared 7 bases from V and 6 bases from J, leaving 8 bases between. Here the CDR3 reads CASKNSDTQYF. CDR3 nucleotide sequence: TGTGCCAGCAAAAACAGCGATACGCAGTATTTT. Looking up the rest from reference TRBV28 and TRBJ2-3 gives the full variable domain: DVKVTQSSRYLVKRTGEKVFLECVQDMDHENMFWYRQDPGLGLRLIYFSYDVKMKEKGDIPEGYSVSREKKERFSLILESASTNQTSMYLCASKNSDTQYFGPGTRLTVL.

The chain combines TRBV20-1 with TRBJ2-3; 12 nucleotides agree with TRBD2. Germline loops: CDR1 DFQATT, CDR2 SNEGSKA (reference sequence). The CDR3 has 16 residues. Losses at the gene ends were 7 bases for V and 7 bases for J; bases not matched to a gene: 15. The DNA of the CDR3 is TGCAGTGTTGGTTTTGGGTCTAGCGGGGGGGGTTATACGCAGTATTTT. Its protein is CSVGFGSSGGGYTQYF.

The sample holds a few counts of this clonotype. The rearrangement joins TRBV5-6 to TRBJ2-5, with D maybe TRBD2 (6 bases). Germline V gene data show CDR1 as SGHDT and CDR2 as YYEEEE. Between the trimmed V and J ends, which lost 2 bases and 5 bases, there was a span of 13 bases. This CDR3 is 14 amino acids long. Here the CDR3 reads CASSFGSGDETQYF. CDR3 bases: TGTGCCAGCAGCTTCGGGAGCGGCGATGAGACCCAGTACTTC.